This TCR beta chain was retrieved from a study of T-cell memory formation after mild COVID-19. Overall study: For the most part, TCR clusters were specific to one donor. General observations from the study: Largely, contracting CD4+ clones fell within CM and EM, and contracting CD8+ clones within EMRA. Pre-infection memory contained some responding clones, which suggested that cross-reactive memory had joined.

CDR3 length: 14 residues. Per germline, CDR1 SGHRS and CDR2 YFSETQ. V lost 4 bases, J lost 1 base, and 11 bases lay in between. A note on this clonotype: Antigen specificity is unknown.

After 5'RACE with constant-segment primers, TCR alpha and TCR beta cDNA libraries carrying sample barcodes and UMIs were obtained. Using its own MiXCR run on the 5' RACE reads, TCRdb lists one record per CDR3 protein. This table holds 250,000 or so distinct CDR3 sequences, 18% found once. This clonotype was sampled from a man aged 18 to 29 who had mild COVID-19 (a few samples of this study predate the infection). Cell type and time point are not known. V is TRBV5-1 and J is TRBJ1-1, with a tentative D call TRBD1 (6 bases). Material: PBMCs or a T cell subset sorted from them (not recorded which). The chain's CDR3 is CASSIMDRNTEAFF. CDR3 bases: TGCGCCAGCAGCATTATGGACAGGAACACTGAAGCTTTCTTT.